This T cell receptor (beta chain) originates from a study of cytomegalovirus exposure and HLA in healthy donors. Across the whole study: From about 200 million T cells, an earlier analysis saw 120 million or so unique TCR beta sequences. Notes on the study in general: In an earlier analysis, most TCR beta V segments were productive about 87% or about 30% of the time. Researchers left out some V segments, among them TRBV6-2 and TRBV6-3, as indistinguishable. Upon later analysis, HLA-associated TCR beta chains proved more clonally expanded than other, equally common chains.

Primers included in the PCR were 60 Vbeta and 13 Jbeta primers. This table comes from immunoSEQ multiplex PCR, and its TCRdb copy is limited to in-frame clones, with some not included. The sample gives over 75,000 clones, about 75% of which show up once; roughly 7.7% is in the top ten. As regards this clone: Its antigen remains unknown.

V lost 2 bases to trimming and J lost 0 bases; unmatched junction nucleotides: 7. This CDR3 is built from 16 residues. Germline CDR1 SGHDT, CDR2 YYEEEE. The chain recombines TRBV5-6 with TRBJ2-7; 8 positions agree with TRBD2. This clonotype originated in a man in his forties in good health and CMV-seropositive. Sequencing used PBMCs. The CDR3: CASSLLAAYSSYEQYF. The CDR3 DNA sequence: TGTGCCAGCAGCTTACTAGCGGCTTATAGCTCCTACGAGCAGTACTTC.